This is a list of T cell receptor beta chains from one sample in a study of T cell responses to AZD1222 COVID-19 vaccine. Assay: immunoSEQ multiplex PCR; the TCRdb copy retains only in-frame clones and omits some. The data show some 96,000 clones, roughly 88% seen once. Sequenced material: peripheral blood, taken on day 0 of AZD1222 vaccination. These receptors were collected from an adult in good health. The CDR3 runs from the conserved cysteine through the conserved F or W. A D gene is named only where the DNA matches it firmly. Some rows mark clone size as missing; the rest say once, few, many or name a class of expanded clone.

clone_size cdr3_length j_call d_call v_call cdr3_aa cdr3_nt
. 15 TRBJ1-4 TRBD1 TRBV28 CASNTPGTGLEKLFF TGTGCCAGCAACACTCCCGGGACAGGGCTCGAAAAACTGTTTTTT
few 15 TRBJ2-7 . TRBV4-1 CASSQAQDRRYEQYF TGCGCCAGCAGCCAAGCCCAAGACAGGCGTTACGAGCAGTACTTC
. 16 TRBJ1-2 TRBD1 TRBV19 CASSITGGQGNYGYTF TGTGCCAGTAGTATAACCGGCGGACAGGGAAACTATGGCTACACCTTC
. 13 TRBJ1-2 . TRBV18 CASSPQRVYGYTF TGTGCCAGCTCACCACAGCGAGTCTATGGCTACACCTTC
. 11 TRBJ1-1 TRBD1 TRBV5-1 CASSDRTGEIF TGCGCCAGCAGCGACCGGACAGGGGAAATCTTT
. 17 TRBJ2-1 TRBD2 TRBV27 CASSLSELAGEINEQFF TGTGCCAGCAGTTTATCGGAACTAGCGGGGGAGATTAATGAGCAGTTCTTC
once 15 TRBJ1-2 TRBD1 TRBV7-2 CASSFTGGQGDGYTF TGTGCCAGCAGCTTTACTGGGGGACAGGGGGATGGCTACACCTTC
. 15 TRBJ1-1 . TRBV14 CASSPFGGAISLAFF TGTGCCAGCAGCCCATTTGGGGGGGCGATAAGTTTAGCTTTCTTT
. 15 TRBJ1-2 . TRBV5-5 CASSHGDQGSYGYTF TGTGCCAGCAGCCATGGGGACCAGGGATCCTATGGCTACACCTTC
. 15 TRBJ2-3 TRBD1 TRBV3-1/TRBV3-2 CASSQWDRSTDTQYF TGTGCCAGCAGCCAATGGGACAGGAGCACAGATACGCAGTATTTT
. 13 TRBJ1-4 . TRBV5-1 CASSLGGTEKLFF TGCGCCAGCAGCTTGGGAGGGACTGAAAAACTGTTTTTT
. 14 TRBJ2-2 . TRBV7-8 CASSTRQVSGELFF TGTGCCAGCAGCACCCGACAGGTGTCCGGGGAGCTGTTTTTT
. 13 TRBJ2-3 . TRBV7-6 CASSLAIRDTQYF TGTGCCAGCAGTTTAGCGATAAGAGATACGCAGTATTTT
once 15 TRBJ2-2 . TRBV11-3 CASSLRGGGTGELFF TGTGCCAGCAGCTTGCGGGGCGGTGGGACCGGGGAGCTGTTTTTT
. 14 TRBJ1-1 . TRBV30 CAWTSAGGTTEAFF TGTGCCTGGACGTCAGCCGGGGGAACGACTGAAGCTTTCTTT
few 14 TRBJ1-5 TRBD1 TRBV24-1 CATSEPGGGQPQHF TGTGCCACCAGTGAGCCAGGGGGCGGGCAGCCCCAGCATTTT
. 16 TRBJ1-4 TRBD1 TRBV15 CATSRDTGTGGEKLFF TGTGCCACCAGCAGAGACACCGGGACAGGGGGGGAAAAACTGTTTTTT
. 14 TRBJ2-7 TRBD1 TRBV28 CASRPDRGAYEQYF TGTGCCAGCAGACCCGACAGGGGGGCCTACGAGCAGTACTTC
. 16 TRBJ2-3 TRBD2 TRBV18 CASSPILAGGTDTQYF TGTGCCAGCTCACCAATCTTAGCGGGGGGCACAGATACGCAGTATTTT
once 15 TRBJ1-2 . TRBV30 CAWSVYEGRVLGYTF TGTGCCTGGAGTGTATACGAGGGCAGGGTGCTTGGCTACACCTTC
. 15 TRBJ2-2 . TRBV6-5 CASRSGLGNTGELFF TGTGCCAGCAGGTCGGGGCTGGGGAACACCGGGGAGCTGTTTTTT
. 14 TRBJ2-3 TRBD2 TRBV7-8 CASSLRGGADTQYF TGTGCCAGCAGTTTACGGGGGGGCGCAGATACGCAGTATTTT
. 18 TRBJ2-6 TRBD2 TRBV3-1/TRBV3-2 CASSPTSGAISGANVLTF TGTGCCAGCAGTCCCACTAGCGGGGCGATCTCTGGGGCCAACGTCCTGACTTTC
few 15 TRBJ2-5 TRBD2 TRBV5-1 CASSLAGGPLKTQYF TGCGCCAGCAGCTTGGCGGGGGGGCCCCTGAAGACCCAGTACTTC
. 14 TRBJ2-7 TRBD1 TRBV7-9 CASSDRDRGVEQYF TGTGCCAGCAGCGACCGGGACAGGGGGGTCGAGCAGTACTTC
. 15 TRBJ1-6 . TRBV30 CAWSEGRIWGSPLHF TGTGCCTGGAGTGAGGGAAGGATCTGGGGTTCACCCCTCCACTTT
. 14 TRBJ1-1 . TRBV10-2 CASVPGGMDTEAFF TGCGCCAGCGTGCCGGGAGGGATGGACACTGAAGCTTTCTTT
few 14 TRBJ2-3 . TRBV19 CASSIDRSTDTQYF TGTGCCAGTAGTATCGACAGGAGCACAGATACGCAGTATTTT
. 13 TRBJ1-5 . TRBV20-1 CSASLQYNQPQHF TGCAGTGCTAGTCTCCAGTACAATCAGCCCCAGCATTTT
. 13 TRBJ1-4 TRBD1 TRBV6-5 CASSPRQGEKLFF TGTGCCAGCAGCCCGCGACAGGGAGAAAAACTGTTTTTT
few 14 TRBJ2-2 TRBD1 TRBV2 CASSGQGATGELFF TGTGCCAGCAGTGGGCAGGGGGCCACCGGGGAGCTGTTTTTT
. 16 TRBJ1-5 . TRBV5-5 CASSLGRANLNQPQHF TGTGCCAGCAGCTTGGGCAGGGCCAACTTAAATCAGCCCCAGCATTTT
. 15 TRBJ2-7 TRBD2 TRBV28 CASSLPRGVSYEQYF TGTGCCAGCAGTTTACCCCGGGGGGTTTCCTACGAGCAGTACTTC
. 12 TRBJ1-6 . TRBV7-3 CASSLGNSPLHF TGTGCCAGCAGCTTGGGCAATTCACCCCTCCACTTT
. 15 TRBJ2-5 TRBD2 TRBV5-1 CASSGTSGPQETQYF TGCGCCAGCAGCGGGACTAGCGGGCCGCAAGAGACCCAGTACTTC
. 18 TRBJ2-3 . TRBV30 CAWSPYGGLAESTDTQYF TGTGCCTGGAGTCCCTACGGTGGGCTAGCCGAAAGCACAGATACGCAGTATTTT
. 13 TRBJ1-2 . TRBV2 CASSADRNYGYTF TGTGCCAGCAGTGCGGACCGAAACTATGGCTACACCTTC
. 14 TRBJ1-6 TRBD1 TRBV6-5 CATRDSNLNSPLHF TGTGCCACTCGGGACAGCAACCTTAATTCACCCCTCCACTTT
. 14 TRBJ1-1 TRBD1 TRBV6-5 CASSEDRLNTEAFF TGTGCCAGCAGCGAGGACAGGCTTAACACTGAAGCTTTCTTT
once 15 TRBJ1-2 TRBD1 TRBV5-1 CASSFDSDRVYGYTF TGCGCCAGCAGCTTTGATAGTGACAGGGTCTATGGCTACACCTTC
. 17 TRBJ2-3 TRBD1 TRBV7-2 CASSLVLRTGGGDTQYF TGTGCCAGCAGCTTAGTTCTCAGGACAGGGGGCGGGGATACGCAGTATTTT
. 14 TRBJ1-1 . TRBV18 CASSPRDINTEAFF TGTGCCAGCTCACCACGGGACATCAACACTGAAGCTTTCTTT
. 11 TRBJ1-2 . TRBV21-1 CASSKDRGIFF TGTGCCAGCAGCAAGGACAGGGGGATATTCTTC
. 13 TRBJ2-2 TRBD2 TRBV9 CASSPRTSGELFF TGTGCCAGCAGCCCAAGGACTAGCGGGGAGCTGTTTTTT
. 15 TRBJ1-4 . TRBV28 CASRNTRKTNEKLFF TGTGCCAGCAGAAATACGAGAAAAACTAATGAAAAACTGTTTTTT
once 18 TRBJ1-6 TRBD1 TRBV27 CASTPRQGSDRGGSPLHF TGTGCCAGCACCCCACGACAAGGATCGGACAGGGGGGGTTCACCCCTCCACTTT
once 15 TRBJ2-1 TRBD1 TRBV7-2 CASSLGDRAGHEQFF TGTGCCAGCAGCTTGGGGGACAGGGCTGGACATGAGCAGTTCTTC
. 16 TRBJ2-3 . TRBV27 CASSLSGTAPEDTQYF TGTGCCAGCAGTTTATCGGGCACGGCTCCAGAGGATACGCAGTATTTT
. 12 TRBJ1-2 . TRBV24-1 CATSQGMGGYTF TGTGCCACCAGTCAGGGAATGGGTGGCTACACCTTC
. 13 TRBJ2-4 . TRBV12-5 CASGQTQGYIQYF TGTGCTAGTGGTCAGACACAGGGATACATTCAGTACTTC
. 12 TRBJ1-1 . TRBV7-9 CASSLSNTEAFF TGTGCCAGCAGCTTGTCGAACACTGAAGCTTTCTTT
. 13 TRBJ2-7 . TRBV30 CAWSGALTDEQYF TGTGCCTGGAGTGGGGCCCTTACCGACGAGCAGTACTTC
few 15 TRBJ1-6 . TRBV7-9 CASSLEGGPGSPLHF TGTGCCAGCAGCTTAGAGGGTGGGCCGGGTTCACCCCTCCACTTT
. 13 TRBJ1-1 . TRBV6-1 CASSERFTTEAFF TGTGCCAGCAGTGAAAGATTCACAACCGAAGCTTTCTTT
. 18 TRBJ2-5 TRBD2 TRBV27 CASSTRLAGGPVQETQYF TGTGCCAGCAGTACCAGACTAGCGGGGGGGCCGGTTCAAGAGACCCAGTACTTC
. 13 TRBJ2-7 TRBD1 TRBV12-3/TRBV12-4 CASSEDRTYEQYF TGTGCCAGCAGCGAGGACAGGACCTACGAGCAGTACTTC
. 16 TRBJ1-6 . TRBV11-3 CASSKSGGRYNSPLHF TGTGCCAGCAGCAAAAGTGGGGGACGCTATAATTCACCCCTCCACTTT